This TCR beta chain was profiled in a study of T cell responses to AZD1222 COVID-19 vaccine. Findings of the study overall: Without day 14 samples, only post-peak T cell repertoires were studied.

Germline V CDR1 and CDR2: MNHEY, SVGEGT. The CDR3 sequence is 14 residues long. Trimming cost V 6 bases and J 4 bases; bases outside gene matches: 5. Clones were read by immunoSEQ multiplex PCR, and TCRdb kept only the in-frame ones, dropping some. The sample shows about 140,000 clones, roughly nine tenths of them seen only once. Regarding this clone: The target antigen is unknown.

V gene TRBV6-2 or TRBV6-3 combines with J gene TRBJ2-5; the match to TRBD2 covers 10 bases. Sequenced here: peripheral blood, sampled 28 days after the second dose of the MenACWY control vaccine. The sequence derives from an adult who received the MenACWY meningococcal vaccine as a control. The CDR3 reads CASSPSGRSETQYF. The CDR3 DNA sequence: TGTGCCAGCAGCCCTAGCGGGAGATCAGAGACCCAGTACTTC.